The source of this TCR beta chain is a study of OX40 agonist ivuxolimab in advanced cancers. Study-level points and caveats: Nonresponders, in some cases, also had low normalized T-cell clonal expansion.

This CDR3 region has 14 residues. From germline, CDR1 is MNHEY and CDR2 SMNVEV (reference sequence). Trimming at V came to 3 bases and at J to 5 bases, leaving 5 bases not matched to a gene. TCRdb keeps only in-frame clones here, not all; method: immunoSEQ multiplex PCR. The data show about 82,000 clones, about 86% seen once. To note about this clone: Its antigen remains unidentified.

The TCR sequence derives from an adult with an advanced solid tumor such as melanoma, head and neck, liver or kidney cancer. The chain couples TRBV27 to TRBJ1-1, with 8 bases lining up with TRBD1. The source material was CD4+ or CD8+ T cells sorted from blood, sampled in a trial of the OX40 agonist ivuxolimab. The CDR3 sequence: CASSFRGRRTEAFF. The CDR3 DNA reads as TGTGCCAGCAGTTTCAGGGGGCGAAGGACTGAAGCTTTCTTT.